This T cell receptor beta chain was documented in a study of cytomegalovirus exposure and HLA in healthy donors. Overall study context: Early released data comprised about 85 million unique TCRs from HLA-typed donors.

This clone was observed a handful of times. Its antigen is as yet unknown. Study outcomes and limitations: Reported findings show TCR beta sequences accurately forecast HLA-A and HLA-B alleles in most subjects. Roughly uniform sequencing depth across donors was assumed, possibly incorrectly.

This PCR relied on a set of 60 Vbeta primers and 13 Jbeta primers. Repertoires were generated with immunoSEQ multiplex PCR, while TCRdb's copy carries only in-frame clones and drops some. The sample lists approximately 100,000 clones, around three quarters occurring once. CDR1 is SGHNT and CDR2 is YENEEA in the germline V gene. After removal of 4 bases from V and 4 bases from J, the junction contained 10 bases not matched to a gene. The CDR3 consists of 16 residues. Sequencing input: PBMCs. The TCR sequence derives from a woman aged 45-59 years in good health and CMV-seropositive. This chain links TRBV11-3 with TRBJ2-1; TRBD2 matches 7 bases. CDR3 DNA sequence: TGTGCCAGCAGCTCTTCCGGCACTAGCGCTTACAATGAGCAGTTCTTC. Translation gives CASSSSGTSAYNEQFF.